These 29 T cell receptor beta chains share one sample of origin, sequenced in a study of OX40 agonist ivuxolimab in advanced cancers. Here immunoSEQ multiplex PCR was the method, and the copy in TCRdb shows in-frame clones only, minus some. Seen here are approximately 69,000 clones, just over 90% observed once, and the top ten hold 0.3%. Sequencing used CD4+ or CD8+ T cells sorted from blood, obtained in a trial of the OX40 agonist ivuxolimab. Receptors were obtained from an adult with an advanced solid tumor such as melanoma, head and neck, liver or kidney cancer.

V and J are TRBV21-1 and TRBJ1-2; the table's D call, TRBD1, has no DNA check behind it. TRBV21-1 is recorded as a pseudogene. The CDR3 consists of 14 residues. The CDR3: CASSAGQVGYGYTF. The CDR3 nucleotides are TGTGCCAGCAGCGCCGGACAGGTGGGCTATGGCTACACCTTC.

The chain joins TRBV10-3 to TRBJ2-3, with 9 bases that match TRBD2. Trimming cost V 0 bases and J 4 bases; bases outside gene matches: 2. Germline CDR1 reads ENHRY; CDR2 reads SYGVKD. The CDR3 spans 15 residues. DNA of the CDR3: TGTGCCATCAGTGAGTCTGGGACTAGCCCAGATACGCAGTATTTT. It encodes CAISESGTSPDTQYF.

This chain uses TRBV19 with TRBJ2-1; D not resolved. The CDR3 runs to 12 residues. Germline CDR1 is LNHDA and CDR2 is SQIVND (reference sequence). V lost 1 base and J 10 bases, leaving 8 bases between the germline ends. CDR3 nucleotide sequence: TGTGCCAGTAGTATAGCACAAGGAGAGCAGTTCTTC. Translating it yields CASSIAQGEQFF.

The rearrangement uses TRBV19 and TRBJ2-3; tentatively, D is TRBD1 (6 bases). Germline V gene data show CDR1 as LNHDA and CDR2 as SQIVND (reference sequence). V lost 6 bases to trimming and J lost 7 bases, with 14 bases between them. CDR3 size: 13 residues. The CDR3 DNA follows: TGTGCCAGTAGGGGAAGGACAGTTAATACGCAGTATTTT. The encoded protein is CASRGRTVNTQYF.

The V gene is TRBV11-2, the J gene TRBJ1-1; 7 positions agree with TRBD1. The CDR3 runs to 13 residues. The germline gives CDR1 SGHAT, CDR2 FQNNGV. Trimming cost V 7 bases and J 1 base; bases outside gene matches: 3. The CDR3 loop is CASKDRWNTEAFF. The CDR3 nucleotides read TGTGCCAGCAAGGACAGGTGGAACACTGAAGCTTTCTTT.

The chain recombines TRBV19 with TRBJ1-5; D not certain. V lost 2 bases to trimming and J lost 1 base, with 9 bases between them. Germline V CDR1 and CDR2: LNHDA, SQIVND (reference sequence). This CDR3 has 15 amino acids. The CDR3 reads CASSIWVESNQPQHF. CDR3 nucleotide sequence: TGTGCCAGTAGTATATGGGTGGAGAGCAATCAGCCCCAGCATTTT. Based on the CDR3 plus reference TRBV19 and TRBJ1-5, the full variable domain is DGGITQSPKYLFRKEGQNVTLSCEQNLNHDAMYWYRQDPGQGLRLIYYSQIVNDFQKGDIAEGYSVSREKKESFPLTVTSAQKNPTAFYLCASSIWVESNQPQHFGDGTRLSIL.

The chain carries TRBV18 and TRBJ2-2; 8 positions agree with TRBD1. This CDR3 has 15 amino acids. Germline trimming cut 5 bases from V and 0 bases from J; bases unmatched to any gene: 2. CDR1 KGHSH and CDR2 LQKENI come from the germline V gene. The CDR3 bases are TGTGCCAGCTCAACGGGACAGGCGAACACCGGGGAGCTGTTTTTT. As protein: CASSTGQANTGELFF.

The rearrangement joins TRBV27 to TRBJ2-2; D may match TRBD1 or TRBD2 (6 bases each). Trimming took 4 bases from V and 6 from J, leaving 27 bases between them. The CDR3 length is 19 residues. Germline assignment: CDR1 MNHEY and CDR2 SMNVEV (reference sequence). CDR3 coding DNA: TGTGCCAGCAGTTACATCCCCCTCGGGGGCTTAGTGTTGGCCGGGGAGCTGTTTTTT. Its translation: CASSYIPLGGLVLAGELFF.

The chain joins TRBV7-2 to TRBJ2-1, with TRBD1 as a possible D gene (5 bases). The CDR3 consists of 16 residues. Germline-derived CDR1 and CDR2 are SGHTA and FQGNSA. V was trimmed by 5 bases and J by 4 bases, leaving 18 bases between them. CDR3 nucleotide sequence: TGTGCCAGCAGCATAAGACAGCGCCAAGCTTACAATGAGCAGTTCTTC. This translates into CASSIRQRQAYNEQFF.

This clone was detected only a few times. The chain combines TRBV2 with TRBJ1-2; 7 bases align to TRBD1. Per the germline V gene, CDR1 is SNHLY and CDR2 is FYNNEI. This CDR3 region has 13 residues. The trim removed 6 bases at V and 8 bases at J, leaving 9 bases unmatched. CDR3 nucleotide sequence: TGTGCCAGCAGAGAACAGGGGCCGGGAGGCTACACCTTC. Amino acid sequence: CASREQGPGGYTF.

The chain combines TRBV28 with TRBJ2-2; D is unclear. This CDR3 has 13 amino acids. Germline V CDR1 and CDR2: MDHEN, SYDVKM. Between the trimmed V and J ends, which lost 3 bases and 1 base, there was a span of 3 bases. The CDR3, as DNA: TGTGCCAGCAGTTTTAGGAACACCGGGGAGCTGTTTTTT. Translation gives CASSFRNTGELFF.

The chain employs TRBV19 and TRBJ2-7; 11 nucleotides agree with TRBD2. Germline assignment: CDR1 LNHDA and CDR2 SQIVND (reference sequence). The V segment lost 2 bases and the J segment 5 bases; nucleotides outside the gene matches: 5. This CDR3 has 15 residues. The CDR3 region is CASSITPSGRNEQYF. The CDR3 nucleotides are TGTGCCAGTAGTATAACCCCTAGCGGGAGGAACGAGCAGTACTTC.

This rearrangement joins TRBV5-1 to TRBJ1-1, with 8 bases aligning to TRBD1. The junction had 9 bases not matched to a gene; V was cut back by 3 bases and J by 11 bases. The length of the CDR3 is 13 residues. CDR1 and CDR2 from the germline V gene are SGHRS and YFSETQ. CDR3 sequence reads: CASSSGGAVGAFF. The CDR3 DNA reads as TGCGCCAGCAGCTCAGGGGGCGCCGTCGGGGCTTTCTTT.

This sequence joins TRBV30 and TRBJ1-6; no reliable D call. CDR1 is GTSNPN, CDR2 SVGIG, per germline (reference sequence). The CDR3 length is 15 residues. V was trimmed by 1 base and J by 10 bases, leaving 17 bases between them. The CDR3 region is CAWSANALIDSPLHF. The CDR3 DNA follows: TGTGCCTGGAGTGCCAATGCCCTAATCGACTCACCCCTCCACTTT.

The chain joins TRBV29-1 to TRBJ1-1, with D possibly TRBD1 on 5 matching bases. V was trimmed by 4 bases and J by 5 bases, leaving 14 bases between them. The CDR3 is 13 residues long. Germline CDR1 reads SQVTM; CDR2 reads ANQGSEA. CDR3 nucleotide sequence: TGCAGCGTTGGGGCGGGGGGGATGACTGAAGCTTTCTTT. Translation: CSVGAGGMTEAFF.

The V call is TRBV9, the J call TRBJ2-1, with D hard to call. The CDR3 loop spans 15 amino acids. V lost 4 bases and J 0 bases, leaving 11 bases between the germline ends. Germline V gives CDR1 SGDLS, CDR2 YYNGEE. In DNA, the CDR3 is TGTGCCAGCAGCCCAAAGTCGAGCTCCTACAATGAGCAGTTCTTC. Translation: CASSPKSSSYNEQFF.

Here the CDR3 DNA reads TGTGCCAGCAGATGGGGGAGGGCCACAGATACGCAGTATTTT. Protein sequence: CASRWGRATDTQYF. J is TRBJ2-3 and V is TRBV28; 7 nucleotides match TRBD2. CDR1 and CDR2 from the germline V gene are MDHEN and SYDVKM. This CDR3 spans 14 amino acids. V trimming: 6 bases; J trimming: 2 bases; junction bases outside the gene matches: 5.

The chain uses TRBV6-5 and TRBJ1-1; D is perhaps TRBD1 (5 bases). Trimming left V 3 bases short and J 8 bases short, with 10 bases between. Germline V gene data show CDR1 as MNHEY and CDR2 as SVGAGI. The length of the CDR3 is 12 residues. The CDR3 coding sequence is TGTGCCAGCAGTTATCGAGGGGTGGAAGCTTTCTTT. Protein: CASSYRGVEAFF.

This chain joins TRBV21-1 and TRBJ1-1; whether TRBD1, the table's D call, matches the DNA was not checked. TRBV21-1 is termed a pseudogene. The CDR3 loop spans 17 amino acids. CDR3 bases: TGTGCCAGCAGCAAAGGGGGGCATGGGTTAAGTGACACTGAAGCTTTCTTT. Residues: CASSKGGHGLSDTEAFF.

The chain employs TRBV5-1 and TRBJ2-4; 7 nucleotides agree with TRBD2. J was trimmed by 2 bases and V by 3 bases; bases with no gene match: 11. The CDR3 sequence is 17 residues long. CDR1 is SGHRS, CDR2 YFSETQ, per germline. Here the CDR3 DNA reads TGCGCCAGCAGCTCCTCTGTAGGCGGGAGCTCCAAAAACATTCAGTACTTC. This translates into CASSSSVGGSSKNIQYF.

The rearrangement uses TRBV27 and TRBJ2-5, with D hard to call. The V gene's germline CDR1 is MNHEY and CDR2 SMNVEV (reference sequence). The ends were cut back, 3 bases at V and 5 bases at J, with 19 bases in the middle. There are 16 residues in the CDR3. CDR3 sequence reads: CASSFSARGTRETQYF. The CDR3 bases are TGTGCCAGCAGTTTTTCGGCCCGCGGAACTCGGGAGACCCAGTACTTC.

V is TRBV14 and J is TRBJ2-1, with D hard to call. The CDR3 covers 13 residues. The germline V gene encodes CDR1 SGHDN and CDR2 FVKESK. Trimming stripped 3 bases from V and 2 bases from J, with 5 bases between. As DNA, the CDR3 is TGTGCCAGCAGCCATGGGGCCTACAATGAGCAGTTCTTC. This translates into CASSHGAYNEQFF. Full variable domain (missing parts from reference TRBV14 and TRBJ2-1): EAGVTQFPSHSVIEKGQTVTLRCDPISGHDNLYWYRRVMGKEIKFLLHFVKESKQDESGMPNNRFLAERTGGTYSTLKVQPAELEDSGVYFCASSHGAYNEQFFGPGTRLTVL.

The chain joins TRBV27 to TRBJ2-7, with a weak D call TRBD2 (6 bases). V was shortened by 6 bases and J by 4 bases, with 13 bases between the two germline ends. This CDR3 is 13 amino acids long. Germline V gives CDR1 MNHEY, CDR2 SMNVEV (reference sequence). In nucleotides, the CDR3 is TGTGCCAGCAGGCGGAGTGGGACTTACGAGCAGTACTTC. This codes for CASRRSGTYEQYF.

The CDR3 region is CSARSNYGYTF. CDR3 bases: TGCAGTGCTAGGTCTAACTATGGCTACACCTTC. The V gene is TRBV20-1, the J gene TRBJ1-2; D not resolved. Between the trimmed V and J ends, which lost 3 bases and 0 bases, there was a span of 2 bases. Germline lookup yields CDR1 DFQATT and CDR2 SNEGSKA (reference sequence). The CDR3 is 11 residues long.

The V call is TRBV28, the J call TRBJ1-1; the D is unclear. Germline V gene lookup returns CDR1 MDHEN and CDR2 SYDVKM. This CDR3 is built from 14 residues. Trimming left V 7 bases short and J 1 base short, with 13 bases between. In DNA, the CDR3 is TGTGCCAGCACCACTAGACTGGGGAACACTGAAGCTTTCTTT. It specifies CASTTRLGNTEAFF.

This chain connects TRBV11-2 to TRBJ2-3; 9 bases are shared with TRBD1. Losses at the gene ends were 0 bases for V and 5 bases for J; bases not matched to a gene: 6. CDR1 is SGHAT, CDR2 FQNNGV, per germline. This CDR3 spans 16 amino acids. The CDR3 DNA sequence: TGTGCCAGCAGCTTAGACGACAGGGGGTTTATAGATACGCAGTATTTT. Translated: CASSLDDRGFIDTQYF.

The chain is built from TRBV5-6 and TRBJ1-2; D gene ambiguous. The ends were cut back, 2 bases at V and 1 base at J, with 12 bases in the middle. Germline-derived CDR1 and CDR2 are SGHDT and YYEEEE. This CDR3 contains 15 residues. CDR3 sequence (DNA): TGTGCCAGCAGCTTTTCCTTGGCTCTTAACTATGGCTACACCTTC. This translates into CASSFSLALNYGYTF.

V and J are TRBV19 and TRBJ2-1; 8 bases align to TRBD2. Germline trimming cut 3 bases from V and 6 bases from J; bases unmatched to any gene: 4. The germline gives CDR1 LNHDA, CDR2 SQIVND (reference sequence). The CDR3 is 14 amino acids. The CDR3 DNA follows: TGTGCCAGTAGTATTACCGGGAGGGCCAATGAGCAGTTCTTC. Translating gives CASSITGRANEQFF.

The chain carries TRBV7-6 and TRBJ2-5; TRBD1 agrees at 10 bases. The germline gives CDR1 SGHVS, CDR2 FNYEAQ. J lost 4 bases, V lost 5 bases, and 16 bases had no gene match. This CDR3 region has 18 residues. In DNA, the CDR3 is TGTGCCAGCAGCCGACGGACAGGGGGGGCCGGTGGTCCAGAGACCCAGTACTTC. It encodes CASSRRTGGAGGPETQYF.